The source of this T cell receptor beta chain is a study of blood T cell repertoires in COVID-19. Whole-study context: Material from acute and convalescent COVID-19 was sourced from the United States, Italy and Spain. The analysed material was cDNA or gDNA that came from T cells, B-cell-depleted T cells, or PBMCs.

The CDR3 spans 14 residues. Germline loops: CDR1 MNHEY, CDR2 SMNVEV (reference sequence). V lost 4 bases and J 9 bases, leaving 16 bases between the germline ends. Under the authors' procedure: Quantification of nucleated cells was approximated via reference gene primer amplification. TCRdb's table, derived via immunoSEQ multiplex PCR, lists solely in-frame clones and lacks some. V and J calls and clone size come straight from that table; D and trimming were deduced from the DNA. Of 95,000 to 150,000 clones in the sample, roughly 90% were seen once. The table lists this clone with a few counts. This clonotype was obtained from a man aged 40-49 years with acute or convalescent COVID-19. Sample: peripheral blood. This rearrangement joins TRBV27 to TRBJ1-5; D is perhaps TRBD1 (6 bases). DNA of the CDR3: TGTGCCAGCAGTTACACAGGGAGCTATGGGCCCCAGCATTTT. Translated, it gives CASSYTGSYGPQHF.